This T cell receptor (beta chain) is drawn from a study of human T cells and chemical hapten exposure. Notes on the study in general: Healthy people's immune response may differ from that of the donors, who had alopecia.

TCRdb itself ran the RACE reads through MiXCR, one entry per CDR3 protein. The sample contains about 85,000 distinct CDR3 sequences, 8.5% to 9% of which appear only once. The sample's time point: pre-sensitization, week 0. Treatment denoted: therapeutic diphenylcyclopropenone sensitization with weekly scalp DPC. Blood collection took place prior to placing each patch test. As regards this clonotype: Its antigen is as yet unknown.

V was clipped by 9 bases and J by 5 bases, with 16 bases between them. The CDR3 extends over 13 amino acids. Material: whole blood, obtained in connection with sensitization to the hapten diphenylcyclopropenone (DPC). This receptor was taken from a man in his forties with alopecia areata. Some clones in this sample may be carry-over from other donors' samples. The V call is TRBV12-3 or TRBV12-4, the J call TRBJ2-5; TRBD1 or TRBD2 may be the D gene (5 bases each). The CDR3 is CARSLKRGETQYF. CDR3 bases: TGTGCCAGGAGTCTAAAGAGGGGTGAGACCCAGTACTTC.